Sequencing of this T cell receptor beta chain was carried out in a study of T cell repertoires in cytomegalovirus infection. Across the study: Shared public TCR beta signatures pointed to both CMV infection and a matching HLA type.

This clonotype was detected ten times or more. One entry per CDR3 protein, called by TCRdb with MiXCR from the reads. This sample has approximately 630,000 distinct CDR3 sequences, with 20% to 25% found just once. The CDR3 consists of 16 residues. The germline V gene has CDR1 SGHVS and CDR2 FQNEAQ. The V end lost 1 base, the J end lost 0 bases, and 9 bases lay between the germline ends. The sample taken for sequencing was CD8+ T cells from PBMCs. The origin of this receptor is a human donor in good health (CMV status not recorded). Some clones in this sample may be carry-over from other donors' samples. J is TRBJ2-2 and V is TRBV7-8; D unclear. The DNA of the CDR3 is TGTGCCAGCAGCTTAGTAGGGCGGTCGAACACCGGGGAGCTGTTTTTT. Protein: CASSLVGRSNTGELFF.